This paragraph reports one TCR beta chain. The antigen it recognizes is unknown. No base quality values were provided; no much bigger clone lies one nucleotide off. The data stem from a study of Tregs in tolerant kidney transplant recipients (dated by TCRdb to between 2018 and 2020). The study in broad terms: The transplants used related donors along with nonmyeloablative bone marrow transplantation, and in the human trials mixed chimerism was transient. The study applied TCRbeta sequencing to find donor-specific regulatory T cells before combined kidney and bone marrow transplantation and then followed those same cells after transplant. Paper-wide results and their limitations: The study was constrained by small patient numbers, and validation of the findings is required in larger populations and under other immunosuppression protocols. Because the PCR primers were changed over time for some patients, nucleotide-level comparison could not be performed across the samples from those patients. Donor-specific Treg expansion exceeded global Treg expansion in tolerant patients, suggesting antigen-driven rather than nonspecific expansion. Biological reproducibility was not directly assessed, although technical replication error appeared to be minimal. Expanding Tregs with activated donor B cells appeared to identify the most biologically relevant and donor-specific TCRbeta repertoire.

The time point label for this specimen denotes: blood sample drawn before combined kidney and bone marrow transplant. Thawed PBMCs were FACS-sorted into unstimulated Tregs (CD4+CD25+CD127-), CD4+ non-Tregs (CD4+CD25-), CD4 cells and CD8 cells. Thawed PBMCs were rested overnight at 37 degrees C with about 200 IU/ml IL-2 before Treg sorting. Patients were several combined kidney and bone marrow transplant recipients from the ITN036ST trial, and only these trial subjects had samples available. Healthy control blood was processed to PBMCs by Ficoll density gradient and cryopreserved, and patient PBMCs were collected before and after transplant. Genomic DNA was extracted from sorted cells with the QIAGEN DNeasy Blood and Tissue Kit for TCRbeta CDR3 sequencing. High-throughput TCRbeta CDR3 sequencing was carried out commercially through immunoSEQ, with PCR amplification with bias correction and internal controls included. As for the original processing: Unique productive TCRbeta sequences were defined by CDR3 nucleotide sequence when primers matched and otherwise by CDR3 amino acid sequence together with Vbeta and Jbeta genes. Sorting error was corrected by removing sequences shared between sorted populations at a frequency ratio of 2:1 or less, and the remaining shared sequences were assigned to the higher population. Sequences were defined as donor-reactive when expanded at least 5-fold in CFSE-low cells versus unstimulated cells and present at a frequency of at least 0.01% in CFSE-low cells. Repertoire divergence was quantified by Jensen-Shannon divergence using the top 100 TCRbeta sequences ranked by frequency. For samples with multiple sequencing runs, sorting error was corrected separately for each run before the runs were pooled. TCRdb provides this immuneACCESS table in a form limited to in-frame rearrangements. Some clones are lacking; in checked studies, under half of them reflect an unresolved V gene, and why the rest are absent is not known. V and J calls and clone size are as listed in that table; D and trimming were resolved from the DNA. Across this sample there are tens of thousands of clones, with 95% to 98% seen only once. Jointly, the top ten make up around 0.34% of the sample.

Relative to germline, V is 2 bases shorter and J is 3 bases shorter, with 17 bases between their ends. According to the germline V gene, CDR1 reads SGDLS and CDR2 reads YYNGEE. From the cysteine up to the phenylalanine, the CDR3 has a length of 16 residues. CDR3 DNA is the only sequence kept; it has 48 bases, read in frame from the first base. Sequences were derived from Tregs from blood, sampled before the transplant. This sequence was found in a human donor who received a combined kidney and bone marrow transplant. The chain uses TRBV9 and TRBJ2-5; the D gene remains uncertain. CDR3 reads: CASSVDTGFLKETQYF. The nucleotides read TGTGCCAGCAGCGTGGATACCGGGTTTTTAAAAGAGACCCAGTACTTC. Reference TRBV9 and TRBJ2-5 genes cover what lies past the CDR3, so the full variable domain is DSGVTQTPKHLITATGQRVTLRCSPRSGDLSVYWYQQSLDQGLQFLIQYYNGEERAKGNILERFSAQQFPDLHSELNLSSLELGDSALYFCASSVDTGFLKETQYFGPGTRLLVL.